This T cell receptor beta chain was sequenced for a study of tumor and adjacent non-tumor tissue in lung cancer. The wider study: Each sample yielded approximately 4.2 million productive TCRbeta reads on average.

The germline CDR1 and CDR2 sequences are MDHEN and SYDVKM. CDR3 length: 17 residues. With respect to this clonotype: What it binds is unknown. A junction boundary mismatches the germline segment, possibly from a read error.

Broader study findings: In normal lung, the top 100 clones were significantly more dominant than in tumor. Significantly higher TCR diversity was found in tumor than normal lung.

No cell sorting was done before RNA was extracted from the tissue. The library came from three nested PCR rounds adapted from ARM-PCR protocols. TCRdb recomputed calls from the multiplex PCR reads with MiXCR, one row per CDR3 protein. The repertoire holds 85,000 to 100,000 distinct CDR3 sequences, with roughly 66% as singletons. Sequenced: lung tumor tissue. This sequence originates from a man aged 60 to 75 with non-small cell lung cancer. This chain links TRBV28 with TRBJ1-5, with 7 positions matching TRBD1. The CDR3 nucleotides read TGTGTCAGCAGAGAGGGGGCTAACATTCGTGGCAATCAGCCCCAGCATTTT. Its protein product is CVSREGANIRGNQPQHF.